This passage covers 10 T cell receptor beta chains from one sample sequenced in a study of T cell responses to AZD1222 COVID-19 vaccine. Some clones are missing from TCRdb's copy, which holds only in-frame ones; the method was immunoSEQ multiplex PCR. The data contain 150,000 to 200,000 clones, less than 95% of them seen just once; the ten biggest clones take up about 2.8%. The sample in question was peripheral blood, obtained on day 0 of AZD1222 vaccination. The receptor set was obtained from an adult in good health.

CDR3 bases: TGTGCCAGCAGCAGGACTAGCGGGGCTCACAATGAGCAGTTCTTC. This encodes CASSRTSGAHNEQFF. V and J are TRBV7-2 and TRBJ2-1, with TRBD2 identical over 12 bases. Germline V gene lookup returns CDR1 SGHTA and CDR2 FQGNSA. Losses at the gene ends were 5 bases for V and 5 bases for J; bases not matched to a gene: 4. The CDR3 runs 15 residues.

V is TRBV19 and J is TRBJ2-7, with TRBD2 identical over 10 bases. The J segment lost 6 bases and the V segment lost 3 bases, leaving 8 bases of the junction unmatched. The CDR3 runs 15 residues. CDR1 LNHDA and CDR2 SQIVND come from the germline V gene (reference sequence). The CDR3 nucleotides are TGTGCCAGTAGTATGGTGGGCCTAGCGGGGGCCGAGCAGTACTTC. This gives the protein CASSMVGLAGAEQYF.

The chain combines TRBV15 with TRBJ1-5, with 9 bases identical to TRBD1. The trim removed 4 bases at V and 3 bases at J, leaving 10 bases unmatched. Germline CDR1 and CDR2: LNHNV and YYDKDF (reference sequence). The CDR3 is made up of 17 amino acids. CDR3: CATSKMDRGRLNQPQHF. CDR3 bases: TGTGCCACCAGCAAGATGGACAGGGGACGCCTCAATCAGCCCCAGCATTTT.

The genes are TRBV2 and TRBJ2-3; D uncertain. Germline values: CDR1 SNHLY, CDR2 FYNNEI. The CDR3 covers 13 residues. V lost 0 bases and J lost 6, with 7 bases in between. The CDR3 protein is CASSEAFGDTQYF. The DNA of the CDR3 is TGTGCCAGCAGTGAAGCCTTCGGGGATACGCAGTATTTT.

This CDR3 reads CASEQGDEQYF. The CDR3 region has the DNA TGCGCCAGCGAACAGGGGGACGAGCAGTACTTC. J is TRBJ2-7 and V is TRBV10-1; TRBD1 aligns across 8 bases. The CDR3 extends over 11 amino acids. CDR1 WNHNN and CDR2 SYGVQD come from the germline V gene (reference sequence). J was trimmed by 5 bases and V by 8 bases; bases with no gene match: 2.

This clone was found once. The chain employs TRBV3-1 (or the pseudogene TRBV3-2) and TRBJ1-5, with 9 nucleotides matching TRBD1. V lost 3 bases to trimming and J lost 4 bases; unmatched junction nucleotides: 4. The CDR3 is made up of 15 amino acids. The germline V gene has CDR1 LGHDT and CDR2 YNNKEL (reference sequence). The CDR3 sequence is CASSHIDRGNQPQHF. Written as DNA, the CDR3 is TGTGCCAGCAGCCACATCGACAGGGGGAATCAGCCCCAGCATTTT.

The chain has TRBV5-6 and TRBJ2-7; TRBD1 agrees at 10 bases. Germline V gene lookup returns CDR1 SGHDT and CDR2 YYEEEE. V dropped 2 bases and J dropped 7; count of bases not matched to a gene: 9. The CDR3 is 15 residues long. DNA of the CDR3: TGTGCCAGCAGCTTTTCGGGACAGGGGAACTGGGAGCAGTACTTC. Its translation is CASSFSGQGNWEQYF.

The chain joins TRBV6-2 or TRBV6-3 to TRBJ2-7, with TRBD1 as a possible D gene (6 bases). Trimming took off 0 bases at V and 9 bases at J, with 9 bases between the two ends. In germline, CDR1 is MNHEY, CDR2 SVGEGT. This CDR3 region has 12 residues. CDR3 residues: CASSYSQGGQYF. CDR3 nucleotide sequence: TGTGCCAGCAGTTACTCACAGGGCGGGCAGTACTTC.

The chain employs TRBV9 and TRBJ2-5; 9 bases agree with TRBD2. V trimming: 2 bases; J trimming: 4 bases; junction bases outside the gene matches: 9. The CDR3 is 16 residues long. Germline CDR1 reads SGDLS; CDR2 reads YYNGEE. CDR3 protein: CASSVSGGLRGETQYF. The CDR3 DNA reads as TGTGCCAGCAGCGTCAGCGGGGGGCTGCGTGGAGAGACCCAGTACTTC.

The CDR3 is CASSEAGSEYEQYF. In DNA, the CDR3 is TGTGCCAGCAGTGAAGCTGGCAGCGAATACGAGCAGTACTTC. The chain has TRBV6-1 and TRBJ2-7; no firm D call. The V and J ends lost 0 bases and 4 bases respectively, with 10 bases between them. Germline values: CDR1 MNHNS, CDR2 SASEGT. The CDR3 contains 14 residues.